This T cell receptor (beta chain) was sequenced for a study of blood T cell repertoires in COVID-19. In the study overall: Sample material is recorded as cDNA or gDNA derived from T cells, B-cell-depleted T cells, or PBMCs.

This clone was seen a single time. Participants were aged about 18 to 100 years from 24 US areas. Allocation to cohorts depended on clinical history reported by the participants. V was shortened by 2 bases and J by 7 bases, with 14 bases between the two germline ends. Germline CDR1 is MGHRA and CDR2 is YSYEKL. The CDR3 contains 15 residues. Per the original methods: Using reference gene primer amplification, nucleated cell counts were estimated. The assay was immunoSEQ multiplex PCR, and TCRdb's table has in-frame clones only and misses some. V and J calls and clone size are given by that table; D and trimming were obtained from the DNA. This sample carries 200,000 or so clones, about 86% of them seen once, and the ten largest clones take 3% to 4%.

Sample: PBMCs or T cells enriched from blood (not recorded which). The sequence derives from a woman between 40 and 50 years old with acute COVID-19. V is TRBV4-1 and J is TRBJ1-4; TRBD1 is a possible D gene (6 bases). As DNA, the CDR3 is TGCGCCAGCAGCCAACCAGGGGCCCGGTCTGAAAAACTGTTTTTT. Translation: CASSQPGARSEKLFF.